This T cell receptor beta chain is from a study of T cell responses to AZD1222 COVID-19 vaccine. Study results and caveats: Clonal diversity was possibly underestimated, and the donors were mostly white British, with more females. Within unmutated variant regions lay the reported targets of nearly half of spike-specific TCRs.

In regard to this clone: Antigen unknown. Other DNA sequences in this sample translate to the same CDR3.

This CDR3 is 13 amino acids long. V was pared by 1 base and J by 3 bases, with 6 bases between. Germline values: CDR1 SEHNR, CDR2 FQNEAQ (reference sequence). Profiled with immunoSEQ multiplex PCR; TCRdb holds only in-frame clones, not every one. The sample includes some 130,000 clones, more than 75% seen only once; the top ten take under 4.5%. The chain carries TRBV7-9 and TRBJ1-1; no definite D call. This specimen consisted of peripheral blood, obtained on day 0 of AZD1222 vaccination. This clonotype was sampled from an adult in good health. The CDR3 reads CASSLGVDTEAFF. CDR3 bases: TGTGCCAGCAGCTTAGGGGTGGACACTGAAGCTTTCTTT.